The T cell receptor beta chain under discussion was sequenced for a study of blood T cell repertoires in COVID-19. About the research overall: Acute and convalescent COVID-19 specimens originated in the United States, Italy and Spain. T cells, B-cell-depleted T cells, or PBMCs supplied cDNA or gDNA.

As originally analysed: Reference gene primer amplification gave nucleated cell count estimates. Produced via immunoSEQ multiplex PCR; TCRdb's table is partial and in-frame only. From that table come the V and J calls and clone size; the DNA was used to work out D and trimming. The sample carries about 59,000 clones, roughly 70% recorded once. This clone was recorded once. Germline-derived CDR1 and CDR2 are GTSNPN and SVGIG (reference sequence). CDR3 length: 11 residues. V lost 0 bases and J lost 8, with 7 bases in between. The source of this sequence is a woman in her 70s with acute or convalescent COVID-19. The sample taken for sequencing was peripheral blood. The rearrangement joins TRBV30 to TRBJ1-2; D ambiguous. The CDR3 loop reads CAWSVAWGYTF. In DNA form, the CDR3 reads TGTGCCTGGAGTGTAGCCTGGGGCTACACCTTC.